This T cell receptor (beta chain) was identified during a study of T cells in lung cancer brain metastases. General study points: Most clones were lesion-specific, with limited overlap between paired lesions (mean Morisita index roughly 0.25). Compared with paired primaries, brain metastases showed fewer unique productive clones (roughly 1,400 versus 4,700).

TCRdb's table, derived via immunoSEQ multiplex PCR, lists solely in-frame clones and lacks some. The sample records approximately 3,800 clones, about 86% being singletons. The germline V and J ends were trimmed by 4 bases and 1 base, with 5 bases remaining between them. Germline V gene data show CDR1 as SGHRS and CDR2 as YFSETQ. The CDR3 has 12 residues. Exclusion applied to anyone with multiple prior malignancies. As concerns this clone: Its antigen remains unidentified.

What was sequenced was tumor tissue from the primary lung tumor. The chain is built from TRBV5-1 and TRBJ1-1, with D possibly matching TRBD1 (5 bases). This clonotype was obtained from a woman in her fifties or sixties with non-small cell lung cancer. The CDR3 DNA reads TGCGCCAGCAGCACAGGGAACACTGAAGCTTTCTTT. Its protein is CASSTGNTEAFF.